The sequence of this T cell receptor (beta chain) was determined in a study of T-cell reconstitution after alpha-beta-depleted transplantation in children. General observations from the study: From surviving recipient T cells and thymic progenitors came the high day-60 TCRbeta diversity observed in some patients. Newly produced T cells mostly accounted for T-cell counts and diversity one year post-transplant. Where alpha-beta T cells came from about two months after transplant was reportedly several hundred expanded graft clones.

This sample's TCRbeta library carried unique molecular identifier barcodes. Via MiXCR, TCRdb re-called the PCR reads, giving one row per CDR3 protein. The table includes approximately 300,000 distinct CDR3 sequences, over 7% detected once. Remarks on this clonotype: The antigen is unknown.

This TCR was recovered from a female patient aged 2-9 years who had a stem cell transplant for Fanconi anemia, so the T cells may come from the graft donor. The sequenced sample was peripheral blood, obtained 360 days after TCRalphabeta/CD19-depleted stem cell transplant.

The CDR3 bases are TGTGCCTGGAGTAAAGCTACCGCGCTCGAGCAGTACTTC. Protein product: CAWSKATALEQYF. J is TRBJ2-7 and V is TRBV30; D remains ambiguous. Germline V lookup: CDR1 GTSNPN, CDR2 SVGIG (reference sequence). This CDR3 spans 13 amino acids. V shed 2 bases and J shed 6 bases, with 14 bases lying between them.